This entry describes one T cell receptor beta chain. This sample was included in a study of blood T cell repertoires in COVID-19. At the level of the study: The United States, Italy and Spain supplied acute and convalescent COVID-19 samples. PBMCs, B-cell-depleted T cells, or T cells were the source of the cDNA or gDNA that made up the material.

Original data processing: Nucleated cell number was recorded as an estimate derived from reference gene primer amplification. Sequencing used immunoSEQ multiplex PCR; TCRdb keeps in-frame clones, though not all of them. V, J and clone size are taken as reported in that table, and D and trimming were inferred from the DNA itself. Among tens of thousands of clones listed, around 87% were seen once. The sample consisted of peripheral blood. This TCR was recovered from a human donor in a cohort sampled during active COVID-19.

The CDR3 spells CASSFGGDTGELFF. The CDR3 DNA is TGCGCCAGCAGCTTCGGAGGAGATACGGGGGAGCTGTTTTTT. This chain joins TRBV5-1 and TRBJ2-2; weak D call: TRBD2 (5 bases). This CDR3 has 14 residues. The germline V gene encodes CDR1 SGHRS and CDR2 YFSETQ. Trimming removed 2 bases at V and 8 bases at J, with 13 bases between. The full variable domain, with the rest looked up from reference TRBV5-1 and TRBJ2-2, is KAGVTQTPRYLIKTRGQQVTLSCSPISGHRSVSWYQQTPGQGLQFLFEYFSETQRNKGNFPGRFSGRQFSNSRSEMNVSTLELGDSALYLCASSFGGDTGELFFGEGSRLTVL.